These 14 T cell receptor beta chains originate from one sample sequenced in a study of blood T cells in healthy people across ages. A J-beta primer mix and a sample-barcoded 5' primer were used in a second PCR of roughly 6 to 12 cycles. From the 5' RACE reads, TCRdb called clonotypes with MiXCR, one entry per CDR3 protein. This table holds fewer than 1.5 million distinct CDR3 sequences, about 40% found once. Input material: blood. The receptors originated from a woman aged 18-30 years in good health.

The chain recombines TRBV5-1 with TRBJ2-7; 12 bases align to TRBD2. After removal of 5 bases from V and 4 bases from J, the junction contained 10 bases not matched to a gene. The CDR3 sequence is 16 residues long. Germline V CDR1 and CDR2: SGHRS, YFSETQ. The CDR3 DNA sequence: TGCGCCAGCAGAGACCATCTAGCGGGGGGGATATACGAGCAGTACTTC. It translates to CASRDHLAGGIYEQYF.

The chain carries TRBV21-1 and TRBJ1-1; the D segment call TRBD1 is taken from the table without a DNA check. TRBV21-1 is annotated as a pseudogene. The CDR3 contains 16 residues. The CDR3 DNA follows: TGTGCCAGCAGCAAAGGGGGACAGGGGGCGCCGACTGAAGCTTTCTTT. Its protein product is CASSKGGQGAPTEAFF.

The chain employs TRBV6-5 and TRBJ2-7, with 13 bases aligning to TRBD2. Unmatched junction bases numbered 4, after V lost 2 bases and J lost 0 bases. Germline loops: CDR1 MNHEY, CDR2 SVGAGI. This CDR3 region has 17 residues. The CDR3: CASSYGTSGKSSYEQYF. CDR3 in DNA: TGTGCCAGCAGTTACGGGACTAGCGGGAAAAGCTCCTACGAGCAGTACTTC.

The gene calls are TRBV20-1 and TRBJ2-3; TRBD1 is a possible D gene (6 bases). Germline CDR1 reads DFQATT; CDR2 reads SNEGSKA (reference sequence). This CDR3 contains 14 residues. V lost 5 bases to trimming and J lost 0 bases, with 12 bases between them. The CDR3 sequence is CSAPKGESTDTQYF. The CDR3 nucleotides read TGCAGTGCTCCCAAGGGGGAGAGCACAGATACGCAGTATTTT.

The CDR3 loop is CASSARDLNNEQYF. The DNA for the CDR3 is TGTGCCAGCAGCGCCCGGGACCTAAACAATGAGCAGTACTTC. The chain combines TRBV9 with TRBJ2-5; possibly TRBD1 or TRBD2 for D (5 bases each). Germline CDR1 SGDLS, CDR2 YYNGEE. V lost 3 bases to trimming and J lost 11 bases, with 20 bases between them. CDR3 length: 14 residues.

The chain uses TRBV30 and TRBJ2-7, with a weak D call TRBD2 (5 bases). The germline CDR1 and CDR2 sequences are GTSNPN and SVGIG (reference sequence). The CDR3 covers 13 residues. V was clipped by 3 bases and J by 4 bases, with 13 bases between them. This chain's CDR3 is CAWSERESYEQYF. CDR3 DNA sequence: TGTGCCTGGAGCGAACGGGAAAGTTACGAGCAGTACTTC.

This clonotype has a handful of counts. J is TRBJ1-2 and V is TRBV20-1; D is uncertain. The CDR3 covers 14 residues. CDR1 is DFQATT, CDR2 SNEGSKA, per germline (reference sequence). The V end was cut by 5 bases, the J end by 4 bases, with 17 bases between. The CDR3, as DNA: TGCAGTGCTTATAGGACGGGTGTCTTCTATGGCTACACCTTC. Its protein is CSAYRTGVFYGYTF.

This clonotype was seen more than once but under ten times. The chain employs TRBV7-9 and TRBJ1-1; D is uncertain. CDR3 length equals 15 residues. CDR1 and CDR2 from the germline V gene are SEHNR and FQNEAQ (reference sequence). The V end lost 4 bases, the J end lost 3 bases, and 15 bases lay between the germline ends. In DNA, the CDR3 is TGTGCCAGCAGCTCCCGGGCCAAGGGTCACACTGAAGCTTTCTTT. Protein sequence: CASSSRAKGHTEAFF.

The chain has TRBV19 and TRBJ2-7; the match to TRBD2 covers 7 bases. CDR1 is LNHDA, CDR2 SQIVND, per germline (reference sequence). J was trimmed by 1 base and V by 7 bases; bases with no gene match: 7. CDR3 length: 14 amino acids. The CDR3 sequence: CASKAGDPSYEQYF. The CDR3 DNA reads TGTGCCAGTAAGGCGGGAGACCCGTCCTACGAGCAGTACTTC.

This clonotype turned up a few times. The rearrangement joins TRBV5-1 to TRBJ2-7; D is ambiguous. This CDR3 is built from 15 residues. V was shortened by 0 bases and J by 0 bases, with 10 bases between the two germline ends. The germline gives CDR1 SGHRS, CDR2 YFSETQ. Here the CDR3 reads CASSLVPQSSYEQYF. In DNA form, the CDR3 reads TGCGCCAGCAGCTTGGTCCCCCAGAGCTCCTACGAGCAGTACTTC.

This chain connects TRBV4-1 to TRBJ2-5; D uncertain. CDR1 MGHRA and CDR2 YSYEKL come from the germline V gene. CDR3 length equals 14 residues. V was trimmed by 0 bases and J by 5 bases, leaving 10 bases between them. CDR3 in amino acids: CASSQDPTRETQYF. The CDR3 bases are TGCGCCAGCAGCCAAGATCCTACGAGGGAGACCCAGTACTTC.

This clonotype was seen only once. The chain links TRBV28 to TRBJ2-5; D not certain. The better agreement between TRBJ2-7 and the DNA end casts doubt on the J call. CDR1 and CDR2 from the germline V gene are MDHEN and SYDVKM. The CDR3 is 15 residues long. The CDR3 DNA reads as TGTGCCAGCACCGCCCCGGCGGCAGGTCTCTACGAGCAGTACTTC. This translates into CASTAPAAGLYEQYF.

V usage is TRBV10-3 and J usage is TRBJ2-7, with TRBD2 matching over 7 bases. The CDR3 spans 13 residues. The V gene end was trimmed by 8 bases and the J gene end by 7 bases; junction bases not matched to a gene: 11. CDR1 is ENHRY, CDR2 SYGVKD, per germline. The CDR3 sequence: CAIRLAVYNEQYF. CDR3 DNA: TGTGCCATCCGTCTAGCGGTTTACAATGAGCAGTACTTC.

This clonotype was seen only a few times. The V call is TRBV7-8, the J call TRBJ2-7, with D hard to call. This CDR3 contains 14 residues. CDR1 SGHVS and CDR2 FQNEAQ come from the germline V gene. V lost 4 bases and J lost 0, with 10 bases in between. The DNA for the CDR3 is TGTGCCAGCAGCTCCTACACCCACTCCTACGAGCAGTACTTC. This encodes CASSSYTHSYEQYF.